A selection of T cell receptor beta chains follows, all from one sample in a study of blood T cell repertoires in COVID-19. Sequenced by immunoSEQ multiplex PCR; TCRdb stores in-frame clones only, minus some. The table has around 260,000 clones, under 90% seen once. Sequencing input: peripheral blood. These receptors all stem from a woman between 45 and 65 years old who had recovered from COVID-19. The CDR3 runs from the conserved cysteine through the conserved F or W. Fields, in order: J gene, clone size, V gene, D gene, CDR3 DNA, CDR3 protein. A D gene is named only where the DNA matches it firmly. Size tells how often a clone was seen (once, few, many) or the class of an expanded clone, and some rows leave it out.

TRBJ2-6 NA TRBV6-5 NA TGTGCCAGCAGTTACGTAATAGCTGGGGCCAACGTCCTGACTTTC CASSYVIAGANVLTF
TRBJ1-1 NA TRBV2 TRBD1 TGTGCCAGCAGGTTCGCAGGGGGCACTGAAGCTTTCTTT CASRFAGGTEAFF
TRBJ2-4 NA TRBV28 NA TGTGCCAGCAGCCCGGGCGGGGCTCTAGCCAAAAACATTCAGTACTTC CASSPGGALAKNIQYF
TRBJ1-3 NA TRBV5-4 NA TGTGCCAGCAGCTTGGAAGGCAGGGTCTCTGGAAACACCATATATTTT CASSLEGRVSGNTIYF
TRBJ2-2 few TRBV6-5 TRBD1 TGTGCCAGCAGTTGGACCGGGACAGGGACGACCGGGGAGCTGTTTTTT CASSWTGTGTTGELFF
TRBJ2-3 NA TRBV5-8 TRBD2 TGTGCCAGCAGCGCAGGACTAGCGGGAGGAACAGATACGCAGTATTTT CASSAGLAGGTDTQYF
TRBJ2-6 NA TRBV7-9 NA TGTGCCAGCAGCTTCGCGGGAAGTAGGTCCAACGTCCTGACTTTC CASSFAGSRSNVLTF
TRBJ1-6 NA TRBV7-9 NA TGTGCCAGCAGCTGGGCCGGGGAGGGGAATTCACCCCTCCACTTT CASSWAGEGNSPLHF
TRBJ1-4 NA TRBV27 NA TGTGCCAGCAGTTTCGGGGGGGCTTATGAAAAACTGTTTTTT CASSFGGAYEKLFF
TRBJ2-3 NA TRBV5-6 NA TGTGCCAGCAGCTTGTTTGGGGGAGGCTCGAATACGCAGTATTTT CASSLFGGGSNTQYF